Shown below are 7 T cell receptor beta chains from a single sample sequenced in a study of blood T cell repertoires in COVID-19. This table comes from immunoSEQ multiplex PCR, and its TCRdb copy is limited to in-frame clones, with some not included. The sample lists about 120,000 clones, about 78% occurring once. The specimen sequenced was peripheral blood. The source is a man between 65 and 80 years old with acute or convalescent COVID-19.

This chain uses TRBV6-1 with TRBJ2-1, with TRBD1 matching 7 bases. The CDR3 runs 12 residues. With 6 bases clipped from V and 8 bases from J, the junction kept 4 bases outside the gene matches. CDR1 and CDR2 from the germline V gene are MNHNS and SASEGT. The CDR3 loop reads CASRNRGDEQFF. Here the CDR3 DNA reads TGTGCCAGCAGAAACAGGGGTGATGAGCAGTTCTTC.

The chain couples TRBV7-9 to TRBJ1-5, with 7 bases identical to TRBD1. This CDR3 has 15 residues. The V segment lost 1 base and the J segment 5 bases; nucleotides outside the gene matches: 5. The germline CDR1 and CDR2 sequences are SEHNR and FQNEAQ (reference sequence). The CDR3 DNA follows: TGTGCCAGCAGCTTAGGCGACAGGGCCGATCAGCCCCAGCATTTT. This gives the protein CASSLGDRADQPQHF. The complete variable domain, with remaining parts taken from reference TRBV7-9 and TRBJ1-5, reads DTGVSQNPRHKITKRGQNVTFRCDPISEHNRLYWYRQTLGQGPEFLTYFQNEAQLEKSRLLSDRFSAERPKGSFSTLEIQRTEQGDSAMYLCASSLGDRADQPQHFGDGTRLSIL.

The CDR3 sequence is CASSQQVNEKLFF. The CDR3 coding sequence is TGTGCCAGCAGCCAACAGGTTAATGAAAAACTGTTTTTT. The rearrangement uses TRBV12-3 or TRBV12-4 and TRBJ1-4; a possible D gene is TRBD1 (5 bases). V was clipped by 6 bases and J by 4 bases, with 9 bases between them. This CDR3 comprises 13 residues.

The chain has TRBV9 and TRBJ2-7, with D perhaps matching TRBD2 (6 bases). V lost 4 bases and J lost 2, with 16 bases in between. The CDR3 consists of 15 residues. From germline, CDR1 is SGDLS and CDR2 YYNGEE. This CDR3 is CASSWGGGEAYEQYF. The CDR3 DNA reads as TGTGCCAGCAGCTGGGGAGGAGGGGAAGCCTACGAGCAGTACTTC.

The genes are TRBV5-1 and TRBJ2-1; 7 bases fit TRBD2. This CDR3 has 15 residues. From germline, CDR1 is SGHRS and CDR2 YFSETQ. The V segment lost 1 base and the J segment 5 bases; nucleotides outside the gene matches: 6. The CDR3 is CASSLMAGENNEQFF. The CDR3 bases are TGCGCCAGCAGCTTGATGGCGGGGGAAAACAATGAGCAGTTCTTC.

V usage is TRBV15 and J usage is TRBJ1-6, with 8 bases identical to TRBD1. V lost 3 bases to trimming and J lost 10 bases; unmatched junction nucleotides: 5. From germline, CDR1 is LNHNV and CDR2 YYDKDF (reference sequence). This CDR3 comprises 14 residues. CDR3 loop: CATSRTGDRSPLHF. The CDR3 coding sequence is TGTGCCACCAGCAGGACAGGGGACAGGTCACCCCTCCACTTT.

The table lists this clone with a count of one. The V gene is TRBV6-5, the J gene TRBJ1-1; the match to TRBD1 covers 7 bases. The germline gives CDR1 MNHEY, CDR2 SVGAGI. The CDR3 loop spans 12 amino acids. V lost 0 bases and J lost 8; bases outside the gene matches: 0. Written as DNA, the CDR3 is TGTGCCAGCAGTTACTCGACAGGGGAAGCTTTCTTT. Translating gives CASSYSTGEAFF.